These 30 T cell receptor beta chains were all obtained from the same sample, sequenced in a study of cytomegalovirus exposure and HLA in healthy donors. Sequenced by immunoSEQ multiplex PCR; TCRdb stores in-frame clones only, minus some. This table holds about 140,000 clones, almost 85% found once. Sequencing input: PBMCs. The receptor set was obtained from a woman in her twenties or thirties in good health and CMV-seronegative.

This clone has just one count. The rearrangement joins TRBV2 to TRBJ1-1, with D hard to call. V lost 8 bases and J 0 bases, leaving 10 bases between the germline ends. Germline-derived CDR1 and CDR2 are SNHLY and FYNNEI. This CDR3 has 13 amino acids. In nucleotides, the CDR3 is TGTGCCAGCCGCCTCACAGTGAACACTGAAGCTTTCTTT. The encoded protein is CASRLTVNTEAFF.

The chain combines TRBV4-1 with TRBJ1-6, with 10 bases fitting TRBD1. The CDR3 is 16 amino acids. The trim removed 0 bases at V and 8 bases at J, leaving 4 bases unmatched. Per germline, CDR1 MGHRA and CDR2 YSYEKL. In DNA form, the CDR3 reads TGCGCCAGCAGCCAAGAGGGACAGGGGTACTATTCACCCCTCCACTTT. Translation: CASSQEGQGYYSPLHF.

This clone appeared once. This sequence joins TRBV2 and TRBJ2-1, with 8 bases identical to TRBD2. CDR1 is SNHLY, CDR2 FYNNEI, per germline. J was trimmed by 6 bases and V by 5 bases; bases with no gene match: 9. The CDR3 loop spans 15 amino acids. The DNA for the CDR3 is TGTGCCAGCAGTTTTGCCAGCGGGGGTGGCAATGAGCAGTTCTTC. It codes for CASSFASGGGNEQFF.

This clone was recorded a few times. The chain recombines TRBV6-6 with TRBJ1-2; 8 bases line up with TRBD1. The CDR3 sequence is 14 residues long. V shed 2 bases, J shed 5 bases, and the junction held 4 bases outside the gene matches. The germline V gene encodes CDR1 MNHNY and CDR2 SVGAGI (reference sequence). Written as DNA, the CDR3 is TGTGCCAGCAGTTACACGACAGGGGCTTATGGCTACACCTTC. This codes for CASSYTTGAYGYTF.

The chain is built from TRBV27 and TRBJ1-1; D is possibly TRBD1 (5 bases). From germline, CDR1 is MNHEY and CDR2 SMNVEV (reference sequence). The CDR3 covers 13 residues. The germline V and J ends were trimmed by 9 bases and 2 bases, with 13 bases remaining between them. The CDR3 DNA reads as TGTGCCAGTACCGCAGGGCTCAACACTGAAGCTTTCTTT. Residues: CASTAGLNTEAFF.

This clone was counted a single time. V gene TRBV10-2 combines with J gene TRBJ2-1; possibly TRBD2 for D (5 bases). Trimming took 0 bases from V and 10 from J, leaving 7 bases between them. In germline, CDR1 is WSHSY, CDR2 SAAADI. The CDR3 consists of 12 residues. This chain's CDR3 is CASSESGVEQFF. The DNA for the CDR3 is TGCGCCAGCAGTGAGTCCGGGGTGGAGCAGTTCTTC.

This clone was counted between two and nine times. V usage is TRBV7-2 and J usage is TRBJ1-2; D not certain. Trimming shortened V by 3 bases and J by 4 bases, and 6 bases separated the two germline ends. Germline CDR1 SGHTA, CDR2 FQGNSA. This CDR3 region has 12 residues. The CDR3 protein is CASSFESYGYTF. As DNA, the CDR3 is TGTGCCAGCAGCTTCGAGTCCTATGGCTACACCTTC.

The CDR3 nucleotides read TGTGCCAGCAGCCCCGGGGGGGCGCGTGGCTACACCTTC. As protein: CASSPGGARGYTF. The chain links TRBV7-6 to TRBJ1-2; weak D call: TRBD1 (6 bases). CDR3 length: 13 amino acids. Trimming took off 5 bases at V and 7 bases at J, with 14 bases between the two ends. Germline CDR1 and CDR2: SGHVS and FNYEAQ. Full variable domain (remainder filled in from reference TRBV7-6 and TRBJ1-2): GAGVSQSPRYKVTKRGQDVALRCDPISGHVSLYWYRQALGQGPEFLTYFNYEAQQDKSGLPNDRFSAERPEGSISTLTIQRTEQRDSAMYRCASSPGGARGYTFGSGTRLTVV.

The chain has TRBV2 and TRBJ1-2, with D possibly matching TRBD1 (5 bases). Germline V gene lookup returns CDR1 SNHLY and CDR2 FYNNEI. This CDR3 comprises 15 residues. Between the trimmed V and J ends, which lost 2 bases and 0 bases, there was a span of 10 bases. In DNA form, the CDR3 reads TGTGCCAGCAGTGAATATGGGACTCCTAACTATGGCTACACCTTC. Amino acid sequence: CASSEYGTPNYGYTF.

The chain links TRBV28 to TRBJ1-1; a weak D match, TRBD1 (5 bases). Germline V gives CDR1 MDHEN, CDR2 SYDVKM. Deletions cut 3 bases from V and 2 bases from J, with 13 bases between. The CDR3 loop spans 15 amino acids. For the CDR3, the DNA is TGTGCCAGCAGTTTCGCGTCCGGGGGTAACACTGAAGCTTTCTTT. As protein: CASSFASGGNTEAFF.

The V and J genes are TRBV7-6 and TRBJ2-7; perhaps TRBD2 as D (5 bases). V was trimmed by 5 bases and J by 6 bases, leaving 20 bases between them. In germline, CDR1 is SGHVS, CDR2 FNYEAQ. CDR3 length equals 15 residues. The CDR3 nucleotides read TGTGCCAGCAGCGCTACGGGCTTAGGAGAGGGCGAGCAGTACTTC. This sequence encodes CASSATGLGEGEQYF.

This clone was picked up one time. The V gene is TRBV5-8, the J gene TRBJ2-1; D might be TRBD1 (6 bases). The CDR3 extends over 14 amino acids. With 5 bases removed from V and 2 bases from J, the gap between germline ends came to 11 bases. Germline V gene lookup returns CDR1 SGHTS and CDR2 YDEGEE. CDR3 residues: CASRGQRAYNEQFF. The CDR3 DNA reads as TGTGCCAGCAGAGGACAGCGCGCCTACAATGAGCAGTTCTTC.

V and J are TRBV5-4 and TRBJ2-2, with 7 bases that match TRBD2. Germline V gene data show CDR1 as SGHNT and CDR2 as YYREEE (reference sequence). The CDR3 contains 16 residues. V dropped 2 bases and J dropped 2; count of bases not matched to a gene: 6. The CDR3 reads CASSFGLAANTGELFF. The DNA for the CDR3 is TGTGCCAGCAGCTTCGGGCTAGCGGCTAACACCGGGGAGCTGTTTTTT.

This chain uses TRBV11-1 with TRBJ2-1; D possibly corresponds to TRBD2 (6 bases). V shed 6 bases and J shed 9 bases, with 18 bases lying between them. Germline CDR1 is SGHAT and CDR2 is FQDESV (reference sequence). CDR3 length: 14 amino acids. The CDR3 protein is CASSIWTPEGEQFF. The CDR3 DNA reads TGTGCCAGCAGTATTTGGACCCCGGAGGGTGAGCAGTTCTTC.

This rearrangement joins TRBV18 to TRBJ2-7; D not certain. V lost 2 bases and J 4 bases, leaving 9 bases between the germline ends. Looked up from germline, CDR1 is KGHSH and CDR2 is LQKENI. This CDR3 is 13 amino acids long. Here the CDR3 reads CASSPAQSYEQYF. The CDR3 coding sequence is TGTGCCAGCTCACCAGCACAGTCGTACGAGCAGTACTTC.

V gene TRBV9 combines with J gene TRBJ1-2; D may be TRBD1 (5 bases). The V end lost 3 bases, the J end lost 6 bases, and 15 bases lay between the germline ends. This CDR3 spans 14 amino acids. From germline, CDR1 is SGDLS and CDR2 YYNGEE. For the CDR3, the DNA is TGTGCCAGCAGCGGACGAAGGGGTCTCGATGGCTACACCTTC. Translating it yields CASSGRRGLDGYTF.

V gene TRBV7-9 combines with J gene TRBJ2-7, with D perhaps matching TRBD1 (5 bases). The V gene's germline CDR1 is SEHNR and CDR2 FQNEAQ (reference sequence). The CDR3 is 13 amino acids. Trimming left V 4 bases short and J 8 bases short, with 15 bases between. CDR3 nucleotide sequence: TGTGCCAGCAGCTACCAGGACACCAGCAAGCAGTACTTC. Its translation: CASSYQDTSKQYF. Full variable domain (outside the CDR3, taken from reference TRBV7-9 and TRBJ2-7): DTGVSQNPRHKITKRGQNVTFRCDPISEHNRLYWYRQTLGQGPEFLTYFQNEAQLEKSRLLSDRFSAERPKGSFSTLEIQRTEQGDSAMYLCASSYQDTSKQYFGPGTRLTVT.

The rearrangement uses TRBV9 and TRBJ1-1; D possibly corresponds to TRBD1 (5 bases). There are 13 residues in the CDR3. Deletions cut 7 bases from V and 1 base from J, with 11 bases between. CDR1 and CDR2 from the germline V gene are SGDLS and YYNGEE. CDR3 loop: CASSGGENTEAFF. The CDR3 DNA sequence: TGTGCCAGCTCGGGGGGGGAGAACACTGAAGCTTTCTTT. The full variable domain, completed using reference TRBV9 and TRBJ1-1, is DSGVTQTPKHLITATGQRVTLRCSPRSGDLSVYWYQQSLDQGLQFLIQYYNGEERAKGNILERFSAQQFPDLHSELNLSSLELGDSALYFCASSGGENTEAFFGQGTRLTVV.

V and J are TRBV27 and TRBJ1-3; D unresolved. The germline gives CDR1 MNHEY, CDR2 SMNVEV (reference sequence). V lost 4 bases to trimming and J lost 0 bases, with 7 bases between them. This CDR3 is built from 14 residues. The CDR3 spells CASSYSGSGNTIYF. In nucleotides, the CDR3 is TGTGCCAGCAGTTACAGCGGCTCTGGAAACACCATATATTTT.

This clone was picked up one time. The J gene is TRBJ2-4, the V gene TRBV7-8; 7 bases map to TRBD1. V lost 2 bases and J lost 6; bases outside the gene matches: 4. Germline assignment: CDR1 SGHVS and CDR2 FQNEAQ. This CDR3 comprises 14 residues. This CDR3 is CASSLLGGANIQYF. As DNA, the CDR3 is TGTGCCAGCAGCTTATTAGGGGGCGCAAACATTCAGTACTTC.

The chain is built from TRBV7-9 and TRBJ1-2; 7 bases are shared with TRBD1. The CDR3 extends over 12 amino acids. V was clipped by 7 bases and J by 5 bases; unmatched bases: 4. The germline CDR1 and CDR2 sequences are SEHNR and FQNEAQ (reference sequence). Here the CDR3 DNA reads TGTGCCAGCACCGAGGGGGCTTATGGCTACACCTTC. It specifies CASTEGAYGYTF.

This chain connects TRBV6-5 to TRBJ2-7, with a possible D match to TRBD1 (5 bases). Per germline, CDR1 MNHEY and CDR2 SVGAGI. V lost 2 bases to trimming and J lost 1 base, with 12 bases between them. The CDR3 consists of 15 residues. The CDR3 DNA follows: TGTGCCAGCAGTTACCCCGGGCAGGGTTCCTACGAGCAGTACTTC. Amino acids: CASSYPGQGSYEQYF.

The chain combines TRBV18 with TRBJ1-1; D uncertain. This CDR3 contains 13 residues. V shed 5 bases and J shed 8 bases, with 15 bases lying between them. The germline CDR1 and CDR2 sequences are KGHSH and LQKENI. The DNA for the CDR3 is TGTGCCAGCTCAACGACTAGCGACAACGAAGCTTTCTTT. Protein: CASSTTSDNEAFF. Combining the CDR3 with reference TRBV18 and TRBJ1-1 gives the whole variable domain NAGVMQNPRHLVRRRGQEARLRCSPMKGHSHVYWYRQLPEEGLKFMVYLQKENIIDESGMPKERFSAEFPKEGPSILRIQQVVRGDSAAYFCASSTTSDNEAFFGQGTRLTVV.

This chain connects TRBV30 to TRBJ1-3; D is ambiguous. Germline V gene sequence: CDR1 GTSNPN, CDR2 SVGIG (reference sequence). The CDR3 is 14 amino acids. Trimming stripped 0 bases from V and 0 bases from J, with 6 bases between. CDR3 amino acids: CAWSVGSSGNTIYF. The CDR3 nucleotides read TGTGCCTGGAGTGTGGGGAGCTCTGGAAACACCATATATTTT.

The V gene is TRBV9, the J gene TRBJ2-1; 12 nucleotides line up with TRBD2. CDR1 is SGDLS, CDR2 YYNGEE, per germline. CDR3 length equals 15 residues. Trimming cost V 4 bases and J 7 bases; bases outside gene matches: 6. This chain's CDR3 is CASSPLAGGVNEQFF. DNA for the CDR3: TGTGCCAGCAGCCCCCTAGCGGGGGGGGTTAATGAGCAGTTCTTC.

This chain links TRBV4-3 with TRBJ1-1, with a possible D match to TRBD1 (5 bases). V was trimmed by 0 bases and J by 1 base, leaving 9 bases between them. This CDR3 has 15 amino acids. CDR1 and CDR2 from the germline V gene are LGHNA and YSLEER. In nucleotides, the CDR3 is TGCGCCAGCAGCCAAGATTTTAGGGGGAACACTGAAGCTTTCTTT. It encodes CASSQDFRGNTEAFF.

The chain has TRBV4-3 and TRBJ2-7; 7 positions match TRBD2. V gave up 3 bases and J gave up 2 bases; unmatched junction bases: 10. This CDR3 is built from 16 residues. Germline-derived CDR1 and CDR2 are LGHNA and YSLEER. As DNA, the CDR3 is TGCGCCAGCAGCCAGGGGCAAAGCGGGACCACCTACGAGCAGTACTTC. This codes for CASSQGQSGTTYEQYF.

The chain combines TRBV6-1 with TRBJ2-1, with a weak D call TRBD1 (6 bases). Trimming pared 3 bases from V and 1 base from J, leaving 16 bases between. The V gene's germline CDR1 is MNHNS and CDR2 SASEGT. The CDR3 has 17 amino acids. In DNA, the CDR3 is TGTGCCAGCAGTGACCCCAGAGGCAGGGGTTCCTACAATGAGCAGTTCTTC. Residues: CASSDPRGRGSYNEQFF.

The chain recombines TRBV7-9 with TRBJ2-1; 11 positions match TRBD2. V shed 2 bases and J 9 bases; nucleotides not matched to a gene: 3. The CDR3 has 14 amino acids. Germline CDR1 is SEHNR and CDR2 is FQNEAQ (reference sequence). CDR3 protein: CASSLSLAGGEQFF. The CDR3 coding sequence is TGTGCCAGCAGCTTAAGTCTAGCGGGGGGTGAGCAGTTCTTC.

The J gene is TRBJ1-1, the V gene TRBV10-3; the match to TRBD1 covers 7 bases. The V gene's germline CDR1 is ENHRY and CDR2 SYGVKD. V gave up 10 bases and J gave up 2 bases; unmatched junction bases: 7. CDR3 length: 13 amino acids. CDR3 residues: CATQGDLNTEAFF. The CDR3 DNA sequence: TGTGCCACTCAGGGGGACCTTAACACTGAAGCTTTCTTT.